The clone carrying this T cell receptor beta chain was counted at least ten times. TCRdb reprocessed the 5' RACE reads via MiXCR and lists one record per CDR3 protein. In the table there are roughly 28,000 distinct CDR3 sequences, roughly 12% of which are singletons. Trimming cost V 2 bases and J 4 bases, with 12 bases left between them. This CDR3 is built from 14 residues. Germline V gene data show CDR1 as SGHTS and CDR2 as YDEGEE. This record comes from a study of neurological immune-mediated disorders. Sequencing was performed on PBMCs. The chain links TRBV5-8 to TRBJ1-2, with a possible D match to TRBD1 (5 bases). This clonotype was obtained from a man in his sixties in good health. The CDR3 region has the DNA TGTGCCAGCAGCTTTCAGGGTATCCGCTATGGCTACACCTTC. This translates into CASSFQGIRYGYTF.